These T cell receptor beta chains were read from a single sample in a study of T cell responses to AZD1222 COVID-19 vaccine. TCRdb keeps only in-frame clones here, not all; method: immunoSEQ multiplex PCR. This sample has about 81,000 clones; roughly 84% occur once, and the top ten carry 5.6%. The specimen was peripheral blood, collected 28 days after the second AZD1222 dose. Every receptor here comes from an adult who received the AZD1222 COVID-19 vaccine. CDR3s include the opening cysteine and the closing phenylalanine or tryptophan. Fields, in order: J gene, D gene, clone size, V gene, CDR3 DNA, CDR3 protein. A D gene is named only where the DNA matches it firmly. Clone size is shown for a subset of rows, as once, few, many or a class of expanded clone.

TRBJ2-1,.,once,TRBV29-1,TGCAGCGTTGAGCGCTCCAACAGTGAGCAGTTCTTC,CSVERSNSEQFF
TRBJ1-2,.,.,TRBV27,TGTGCCAGCAGTTTACTTTGGAAGGATGGCTACACCTTC,CASSLLWKDGYTF
TRBJ1-2,TRBD1,few,TRBV7-2,TGTGCCAGCAGAGGTACAGGGGGGTATGGCTACACCTTC,CASRGTGGYGYTF
TRBJ2-1,TRBD2,.,TRBV6-5,TGTGCCAGCACCCCGGGACTAGCGGGAACTCGGCAGTTCTTC,CASTPGLAGTRQFF
TRBJ2-3,TRBD2,large,TRBV9,TGTGCCAGCAGCACCGGACAGCTAGCGGGGGTTACAGATACGCAGTATTTT,CASSTGQLAGVTDTQYF
TRBJ1-5,TRBD1,.,TRBV19,TGTGCCAGTAGTAGCGGACAGGTCTTCAATCAGCCCCAGCATTTT,CASSSGQVFNQPQHF
TRBJ1-2,.,.,TRBV13,TGTGCCAGCAGCCCTTACGACCCTCTCTCCTCTAACTATGGCTACACCTTC,CASSPYDPLSSNYGYTF
TRBJ1-1,.,.,TRBV29-1,TGCAGCGAACTGGACAGCACAAACACTGAAGCTTTCTTT,CSELDSTNTEAFF
TRBJ1-4,.,.,TRBV9,TGTGCCAGCAGCGTAGGGGCGGGGGGAAAACTGTTTTTT,CASSVGAGGKLFF
TRBJ2-7,.,.,TRBV10-3,TGTGCCATCAGTGGTGGGGGGCACTACGAGCAGTACTTC,CAISGGGHYEQYF
TRBJ2-4,.,.,TRBV20-1,TGCAGCACAGGGAGGGAGTACATTCAGTACTTC,CSTGREYIQYF
TRBJ2-7,.,few,TRBV15,TGTGCCACCAGCAGAGGGGGGCAGGGCGGCGAGCAGTACTTC,CATSRGGQGGEQYF
TRBJ1-1,TRBD1,.,TRBV2,TGTGCCAGCAGTTACACAGGGGGCCGCATGAACACTGAAGCTTTCTTT,CASSYTGGRMNTEAFF
TRBJ2-1,TRBD2,.,TRBV2,TGTGCCAGCAGTCGAGGACTAGCGGGAAGTGGGGGCAATGAGCAGTTCTTC,CASSRGLAGSGGNEQFF
TRBJ1-2,.,once,TRBV14,TGTGCCAGCAGACCTACAGGGTCTGGTGGCTACACCTTC,CASRPTGSGGYTF
TRBJ2-7,.,.,TRBV30,TGTGCCTGGACGGGGGCTTACGGTGGCTACGAGCAGTACTTC,CAWTGAYGGYEQYF
TRBJ1-2,.,.,TRBV10-3,TGTGCCATCAGTGACCCCGGAACCTCCAAGGGCTACACCTTC,CAISDPGTSKGYTF
TRBJ2-1,.,.,TRBV6-5,TGTGCCAGCAGTTACCCCGGCGGAGGGGTGGATGAGCAGTTCTTC,CASSYPGGGVDEQFF
TRBJ1-1,.,.,TRBV5-5,TGTGCCAGCAGCTTGGTGTTAACTGAAGCTTTCTTT,CASSLVLTEAFF
TRBJ2-5,.,.,TRBV7-2,TGTGCCAGCAGCTTACCCGGAAAAGAGACCCAGTACTTC,CASSLPGKETQYF
TRBJ2-7,.,.,TRBV2,TGTGCCAGCGGGTGGGGTTACGAGCAGTACTTC,CASGWGYEQYF
TRBJ2-7,TRBD2,.,TRBV5-1,TGCGCCAGCAGCCCCCGGGGAGGCGGGGGTCCCTCCTACGAGCAGTACTTC,CASSPRGGGGPSYEQYF
TRBJ1-2,TRBD1,.,TRBV28,TGTGCCAGCAACCTTCTTAGACAGGGGGTCGTCTTGGATGGCTACACCTTC,CASNLLRQGVVLDGYTF
TRBJ1-1,.,.,TRBV5-5,TGTGCCAGCAGCTTGAGGGCCGAAAACACTGAAGCTTTCTTT,CASSLRAENTEAFF
TRBJ1-2,.,.,TRBV28,TGTGCCAGCAGTCCCCCGAAGGGTGGCTACACCTTC,CASSPPKGGYTF
TRBJ2-7,.,.,TRBV7-9,TGTGCCAGCAGCGGGTCGGGGGACTACGAGCAGTACTTC,CASSGSGDYEQYF
TRBJ2-1,.,.,TRBV5-1,TGCGCCAGCAGCTTGGATAACCGGGGGCCGTCCTACAATGAGCAGTTCTTC,CASSLDNRGPSYNEQFF
TRBJ2-1,TRBD2,.,TRBV28,TGTGCCAGCACCCCTGGGACTAGCCGGTGGGGTGAGCAGTTCTTC,CASTPGTSRWGEQFF
TRBJ2-7,TRBD2,many,TRBV28,TGTGCCATCCGGGGGACTAGCGGGAGGCACCCCTACGAGCAGTACTTC,CAIRGTSGRHPYEQYF